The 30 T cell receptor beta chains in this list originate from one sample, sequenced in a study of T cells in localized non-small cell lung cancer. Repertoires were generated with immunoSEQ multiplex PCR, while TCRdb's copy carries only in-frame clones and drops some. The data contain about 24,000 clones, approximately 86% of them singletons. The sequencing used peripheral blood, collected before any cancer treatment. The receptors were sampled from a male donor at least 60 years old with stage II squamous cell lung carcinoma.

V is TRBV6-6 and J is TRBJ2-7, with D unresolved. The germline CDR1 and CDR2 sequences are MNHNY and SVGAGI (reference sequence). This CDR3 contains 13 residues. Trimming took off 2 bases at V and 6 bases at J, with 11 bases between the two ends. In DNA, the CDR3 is TGTGCCAGCAGTTACGGCGGATGGGGCGAGCAGTACTTC. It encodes CASSYGGWGEQYF.

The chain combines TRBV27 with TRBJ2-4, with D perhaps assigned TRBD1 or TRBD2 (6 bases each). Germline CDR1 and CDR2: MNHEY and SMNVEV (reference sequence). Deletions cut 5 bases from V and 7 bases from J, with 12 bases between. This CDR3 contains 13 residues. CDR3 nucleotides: TGTGCCAGCAGTAGTACAGGGAGGAACATTCAGTACTTC. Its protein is CASSSTGRNIQYF.

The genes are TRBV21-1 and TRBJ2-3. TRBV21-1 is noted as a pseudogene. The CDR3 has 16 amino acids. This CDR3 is CASSSRTPELKIRQYF. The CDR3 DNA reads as TGTGCCAGCAGCTCAAGGACGCCAGAGCTAAAGATACGCCAGTATTTT.

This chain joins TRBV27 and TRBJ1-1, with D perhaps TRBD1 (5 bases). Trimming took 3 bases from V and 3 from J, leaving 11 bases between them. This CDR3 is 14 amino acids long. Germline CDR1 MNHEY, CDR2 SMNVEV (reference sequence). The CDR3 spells CASSLAGRDTEAFF. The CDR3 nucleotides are TGTGCCAGCAGTTTGGCAGGGAGGGACACTGAAGCTTTCTTT.

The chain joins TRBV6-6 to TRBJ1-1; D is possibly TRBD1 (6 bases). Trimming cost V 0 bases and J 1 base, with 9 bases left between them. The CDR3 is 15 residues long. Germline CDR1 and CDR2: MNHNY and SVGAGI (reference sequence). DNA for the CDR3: TGTGCCAGCAGTTACTCGATACAGGGGAACACTGAAGCTTTCTTT. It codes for CASSYSIQGNTEAFF.

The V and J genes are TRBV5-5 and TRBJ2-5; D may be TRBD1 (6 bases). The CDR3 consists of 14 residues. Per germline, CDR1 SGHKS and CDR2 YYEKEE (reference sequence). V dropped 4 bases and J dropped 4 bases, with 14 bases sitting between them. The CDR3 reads CASSPGQMRETQYF. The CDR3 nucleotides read TGTGCCAGCAGCCCTGGACAGATGAGAGAGACCCAGTACTTC.

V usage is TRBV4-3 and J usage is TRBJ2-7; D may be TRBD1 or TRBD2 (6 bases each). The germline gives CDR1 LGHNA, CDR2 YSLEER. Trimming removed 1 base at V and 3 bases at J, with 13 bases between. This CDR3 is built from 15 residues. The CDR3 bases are TGCGCCAGCAGCCAAGTGGTCGGAGGGGGCTACGAGCAGTACTTC. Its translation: CASSQVVGGGYEQYF.

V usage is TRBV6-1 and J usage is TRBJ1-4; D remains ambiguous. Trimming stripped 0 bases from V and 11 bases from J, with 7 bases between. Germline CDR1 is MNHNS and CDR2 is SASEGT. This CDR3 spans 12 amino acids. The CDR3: CASSEALTKLFF. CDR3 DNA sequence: TGTGCCAGCAGTGAAGCGCTAACCAAACTGTTTTTT.

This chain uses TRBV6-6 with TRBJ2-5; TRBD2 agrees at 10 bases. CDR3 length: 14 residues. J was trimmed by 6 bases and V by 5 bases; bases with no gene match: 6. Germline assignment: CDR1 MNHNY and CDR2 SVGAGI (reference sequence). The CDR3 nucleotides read TGTGCCAGCAGTGTGTCTAGCGGGAGACAGACCCAGTACTTC. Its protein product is CASSVSSGRQTQYF.

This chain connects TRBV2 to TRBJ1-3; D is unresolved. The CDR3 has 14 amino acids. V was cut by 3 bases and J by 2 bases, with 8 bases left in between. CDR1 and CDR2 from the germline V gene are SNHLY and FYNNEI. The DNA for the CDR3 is TGTGCCAGCAGTGACAGGTCGGCTGGAAACACCATATATTTT. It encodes CASSDRSAGNTIYF.

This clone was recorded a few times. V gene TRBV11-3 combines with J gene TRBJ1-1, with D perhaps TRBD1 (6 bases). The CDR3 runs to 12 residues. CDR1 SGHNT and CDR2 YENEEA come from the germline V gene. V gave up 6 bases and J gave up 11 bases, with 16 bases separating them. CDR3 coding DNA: TGTGCCAGCAGAAACTCCAGGGGAGGGGCTTTCTTT. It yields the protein CASRNSRGGAFF. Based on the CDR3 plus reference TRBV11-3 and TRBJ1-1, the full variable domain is EAGVVQSPRYKIIEKKQPVAFWCNPISGHNTLYWYLQNLGQGPELLIRYENEEAVDDSQLPKDRFSAERLKGVDSTLKIQPAELGDSAVYLCASRNSRGGAFFGQGTRLTVV.

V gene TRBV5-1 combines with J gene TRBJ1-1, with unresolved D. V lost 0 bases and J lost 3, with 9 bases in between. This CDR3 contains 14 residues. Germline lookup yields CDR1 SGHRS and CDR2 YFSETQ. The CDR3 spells CASSLAGMDTEAFF. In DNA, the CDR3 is TGCGCCAGCAGCTTGGCCGGGATGGACACTGAAGCTTTCTTT.

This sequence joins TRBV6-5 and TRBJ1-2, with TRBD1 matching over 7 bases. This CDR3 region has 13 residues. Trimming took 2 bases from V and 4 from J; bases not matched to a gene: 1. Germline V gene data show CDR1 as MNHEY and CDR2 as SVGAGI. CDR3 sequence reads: CASSYTGAYGYTF. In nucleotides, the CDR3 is TGTGCCAGCAGTTACACAGGGGCCTATGGCTACACCTTC.

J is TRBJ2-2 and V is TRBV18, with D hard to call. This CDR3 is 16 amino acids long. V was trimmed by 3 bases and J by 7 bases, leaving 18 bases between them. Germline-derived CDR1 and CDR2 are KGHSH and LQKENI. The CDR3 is CASSPIRFDQVGELFF. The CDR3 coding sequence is TGTGCCAGCTCACCGATCAGGTTCGATCAGGTCGGGGAGCTGTTTTTT.

CDR3 loop: CASSQGIARNNQPQHF. In nucleotides, the CDR3 is TGTGCCAGTAGTCAAGGGATAGCGCGGAACAATCAGCCCCAGCATTTT. The V call is TRBV19, the J call TRBJ1-5; no definite D call. V lost 5 bases to trimming and J lost 3 bases, with 17 bases between them. Germline V gene sequence: CDR1 LNHDA, CDR2 SQIVND (reference sequence). The CDR3 totals 16 residues.

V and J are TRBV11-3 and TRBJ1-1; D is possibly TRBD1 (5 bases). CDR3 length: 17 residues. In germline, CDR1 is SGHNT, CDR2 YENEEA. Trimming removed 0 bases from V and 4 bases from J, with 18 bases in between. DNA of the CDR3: TGTGCCAGCAGCTTAGAGTTCTCGTTCAGGGTATCCACTGAAGCTTTCTTT. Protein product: CASSLEFSFRVSTEAFF. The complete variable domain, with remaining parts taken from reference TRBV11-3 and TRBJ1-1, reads EAGVVQSPRYKIIEKKQPVAFWCNPISGHNTLYWYLQNLGQGPELLIRYENEEAVDDSQLPKDRFSAERLKGVDSTLKIQPAELGDSAVYLCASSLEFSFRVSTEAFFGQGTRLTVV.

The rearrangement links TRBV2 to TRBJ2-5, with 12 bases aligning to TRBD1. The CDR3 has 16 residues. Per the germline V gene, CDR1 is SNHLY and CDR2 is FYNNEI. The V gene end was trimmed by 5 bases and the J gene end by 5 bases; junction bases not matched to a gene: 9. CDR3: CASSLRRDRGQETQYF. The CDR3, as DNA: TGTGCCAGCAGTCTCCGCCGGGACAGGGGGCAGGAGACCCAGTACTTC.

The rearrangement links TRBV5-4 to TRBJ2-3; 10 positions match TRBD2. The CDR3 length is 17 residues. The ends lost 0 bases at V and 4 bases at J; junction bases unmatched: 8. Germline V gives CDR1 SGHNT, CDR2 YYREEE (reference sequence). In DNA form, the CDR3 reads TGTGCCAGCAGCTTGGGTCCTAGCGGGAGTCAGGCAGATACGCAGTATTTT. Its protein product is CASSLGPSGSQADTQYF.

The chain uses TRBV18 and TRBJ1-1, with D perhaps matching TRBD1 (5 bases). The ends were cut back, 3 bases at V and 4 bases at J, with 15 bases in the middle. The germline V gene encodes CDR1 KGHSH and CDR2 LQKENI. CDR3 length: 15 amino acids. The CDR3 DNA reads TGTGCCAGCTCACCCCAAGGGGTGGTGGGCACTGAAGCTTTCTTT. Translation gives CASSPQGVVGTEAFF.

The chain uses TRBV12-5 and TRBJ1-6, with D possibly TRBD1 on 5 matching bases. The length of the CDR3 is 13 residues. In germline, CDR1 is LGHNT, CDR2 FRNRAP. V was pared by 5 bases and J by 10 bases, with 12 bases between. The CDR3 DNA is TGTGCTAGTGGTGTGCGGGGGGGGTCACCCCTCCACTTT. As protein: CASGVRGGSPLHF.

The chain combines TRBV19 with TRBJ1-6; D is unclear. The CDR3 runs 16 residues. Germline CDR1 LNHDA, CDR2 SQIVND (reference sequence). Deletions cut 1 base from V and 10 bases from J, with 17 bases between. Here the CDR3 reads CASSIGGGNLQSPLHF. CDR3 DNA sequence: TGTGCCAGTAGTATAGGAGGCGGGAACCTACAGTCACCCCTCCACTTT.

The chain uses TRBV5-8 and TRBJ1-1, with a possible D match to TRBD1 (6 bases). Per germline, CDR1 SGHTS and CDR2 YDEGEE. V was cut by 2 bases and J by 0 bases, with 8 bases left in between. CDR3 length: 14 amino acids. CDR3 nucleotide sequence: TGTGCCAGCAGCTTCGGGACATTGAACACTGAAGCTTTCTTT. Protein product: CASSFGTLNTEAFF.

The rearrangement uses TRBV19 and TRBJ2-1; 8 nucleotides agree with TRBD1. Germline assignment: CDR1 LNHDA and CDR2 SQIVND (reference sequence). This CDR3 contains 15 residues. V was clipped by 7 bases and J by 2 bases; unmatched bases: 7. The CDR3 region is CASTPDRVTYNEQFF. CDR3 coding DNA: TGTGCCAGTACCCCGGACAGGGTCACCTACAATGAGCAGTTCTTC.

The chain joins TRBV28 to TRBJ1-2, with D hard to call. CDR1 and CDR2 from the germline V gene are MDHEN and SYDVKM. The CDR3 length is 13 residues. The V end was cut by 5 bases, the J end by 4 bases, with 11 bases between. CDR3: CASSLPTRYGYTF. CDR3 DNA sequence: TGTGCCAGCAGTCTGCCGACACGCTATGGCTACACCTTC.

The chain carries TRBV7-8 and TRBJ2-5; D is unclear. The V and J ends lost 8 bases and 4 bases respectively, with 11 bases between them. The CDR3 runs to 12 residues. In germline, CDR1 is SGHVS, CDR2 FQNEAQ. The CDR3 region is CASRGRSETQYF. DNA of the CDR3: TGTGCCAGCCGCGGCCGATCAGAGACCCAGTACTTC. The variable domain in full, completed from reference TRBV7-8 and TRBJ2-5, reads GAGVSQSPRYKVAKRGQDVALRCDPISGHVSLFWYQQALGQGPEFLTYFQNEAQLDKSGLPSDRFFAERPEGSVSTLKIQRTQQEDSAVYLCASRGRSETQYFGPGTRLLVL.

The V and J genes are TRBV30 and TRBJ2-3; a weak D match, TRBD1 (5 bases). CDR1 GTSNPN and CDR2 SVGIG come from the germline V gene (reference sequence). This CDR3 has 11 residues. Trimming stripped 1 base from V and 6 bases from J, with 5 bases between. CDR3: CAWSDRDTQYF. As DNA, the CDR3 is TGTGCCTGGAGTGACAGGGATACGCAGTATTTT. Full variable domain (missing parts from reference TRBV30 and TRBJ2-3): SQTIHQWPATLVQPVGSPLSLECTVEGTSNPNLYWYRQAAGRGLQLLFYSVGIGQISSEVPQNLSASRPQDRQFILSSKKLLLSDSGFYLCAWSDRDTQYFGPGTRLTVL.

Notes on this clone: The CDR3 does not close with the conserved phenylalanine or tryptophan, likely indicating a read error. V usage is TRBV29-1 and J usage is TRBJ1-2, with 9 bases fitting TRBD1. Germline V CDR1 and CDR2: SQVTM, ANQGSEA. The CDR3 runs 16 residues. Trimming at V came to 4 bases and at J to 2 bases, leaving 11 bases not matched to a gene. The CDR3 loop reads CSVGRTGGRGNYGYTL. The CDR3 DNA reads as TGCAGCGTTGGCCGAACAGGGGGCAGGGGGAACTATGGCTACACCCTC.

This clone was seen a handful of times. CDR3 DNA: TGTGCCAGCAGCCCGACAGGGGGTGGAGATACGCAGTATTTT. This sequence encodes CASSPTGGGDTQYF. This rearrangement joins TRBV4-2 to TRBJ2-3, with TRBD1 identical over 9 bases. In germline, CDR1 is LGHNA, CDR2 YNFKEQ. With 4 bases clipped from V and 5 bases from J, the junction kept 4 bases outside the gene matches. The CDR3 sequence is 14 residues long.

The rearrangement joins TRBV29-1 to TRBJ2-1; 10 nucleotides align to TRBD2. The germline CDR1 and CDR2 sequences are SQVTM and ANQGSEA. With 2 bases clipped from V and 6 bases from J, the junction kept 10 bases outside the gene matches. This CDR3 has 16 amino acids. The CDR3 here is CSVEWPSGGAANEQFF. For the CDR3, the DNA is TGCAGCGTTGAATGGCCCAGCGGGGGGGCGGCCAATGAGCAGTTCTTC.

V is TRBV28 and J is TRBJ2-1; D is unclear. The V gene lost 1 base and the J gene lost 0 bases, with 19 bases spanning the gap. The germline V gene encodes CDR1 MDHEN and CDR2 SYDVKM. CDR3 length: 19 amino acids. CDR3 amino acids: CASSLYQPLIYPSYNEQFF. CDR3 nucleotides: TGTGCCAGCAGTTTATACCAGCCCCTCATTTACCCCTCCTACAATGAGCAGTTCTTC. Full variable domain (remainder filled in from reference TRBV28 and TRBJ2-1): DVKVTQSSRYLVKRTGEKVFLECVQDMDHENMFWYRQDPGLGLRLIYFSYDVKMKEKGDIPEGYSVSREKKERFSLILESASTNQTSMYLCASSLYQPLIYPSYNEQFFGPGTRLTVL.